This TCR beta chain is from a study of T cell responses to AZD1222 COVID-19 vaccine. This clone was recorded a few times. Its antigen is still unknown. This table comes from immunoSEQ multiplex PCR, and its TCRdb copy is limited to in-frame clones, with some not included. The table shows 80,000 to 90,000 clones, with 90% occurring only once. Study findings and constraints: Increases in Spike-specific TCR breadth and depth were seen after two AZD1222 doses.

This specimen consisted of peripheral blood, obtained 28 days after the second AZD1222 dose. This TCR was recovered from an adult who received the AZD1222 COVID-19 vaccine.

The CDR3 protein is CASSIDGGSTDTQYF. The CDR3 coding sequence is TGCGCCAGCAGCATTGACGGAGGCAGCACAGATACGCAGTATTTT. The genes are TRBV5-1 and TRBJ2-3, with D possibly TRBD2 on 5 matching bases. CDR1 is SGHRS and CDR2 is YFSETQ in the germline V gene. The germline V and J ends were trimmed by 4 bases and 0 bases, with 12 bases remaining between them. This CDR3 has 15 amino acids.